Included here is one T cell receptor (beta chain) sequence, with context. Participants were aged about 18 to 95 years, lived in around 22 US areas, and enrolled virtually. This CDR3 is built from 12 residues. J was trimmed by 5 bases and V by 5 bases; bases with no gene match: 2. Germline V lookup: CDR1 SNHLY, CDR2 FYNNEI. This sample is part of a study of blood T cell repertoires in COVID-19. Authors' processing steps: How many nucleated cells were present was estimated from reference gene primer amplification. This table comes from immunoSEQ multiplex PCR, and its TCRdb copy is limited to in-frame clones, with some not included. V, J and clone size are those of that table, while D and trimming were read from the DNA. Of around 300,000 clones listed, 80% to 90% are singletons.

The receptor comes from a man younger than 40 who had recovered from COVID-19. What was sequenced was PBMCs or T cells enriched from blood (not recorded which). This rearrangement joins TRBV2 to TRBJ1-2; 7 positions agree with TRBD1. As DNA, the CDR3 is TGTGCCAGCAGTCGGACAGGTTATGGCTACACCTTC. It translates to CASSRTGYGYTF.